This T cell receptor beta chain was recovered during a study of T cells in Graves' hyperthyroidism and ophthalmopathy. The CDR3 sequence is 16 residues long. Looked up from germline, CDR1 is SGHNT and CDR2 is YENEEA. The V and J ends lost 0 bases and 0 bases respectively, with 9 bases between them. The sample holds many counts of this clonotype. Its antigen is still unknown. It was RNA transcripts that yielded the amplified TCR beta CDR3 regions. Using the HTBI primer set, a first-round RT-PCR was run on the TCR CDR3. TCRdb used MiXCR to reprocess the multiplex PCR reads, holding one entry per CDR3 protein. This table has approximately 300,000 distinct CDR3 sequences, around 19% appearing once. Study results and caveats: Stable hyperthyroidism and ophthalmopathy were separated using 13 V-J signatures.

It was uncontrolled infection, other autoimmune disease, pregnancy or lactation that excluded patients. The PBMCs were taken from roughly 9.3 ml of fresh peripheral blood. The material sequenced was blood. This chain connects TRBV11-3 to TRBJ2-1; D is ambiguous. This clonotype was obtained from a man aged 45-65 years with Graves' ophthalmopathy. CDR3 sequence (DNA): TGTGCCAGCAGCTTAGATGGTCAAAGCTCCTACAATGAGCAGTTCTTC. Protein product: CASSLDGQSSYNEQFF.